This T cell receptor beta chain was sequenced for a study of beta chain features in type 1 diabetes. Study-level information: Cells sorted and examined across all samples totaled 85 million to 130 million. Overall study findings and caveats: All four CD4+ subsets of Type 1 diabetes patients contained TCRB CDR3s that were moderately but significantly shorter. Insertions at VDJ junctions were less frequent in type 1 diabetes patients. These patients also deleted more nucleotides at the same junctions.

Of the isolated RNA, all was reverse transcribed, and so the sequenced material was expressed TCRB transcripts. Here immunoSEQ multiplex PCR was the method, and the copy in TCRdb shows in-frame clones only, minus some. The sample has approximately 260,000 clones; 20% are singletons. Regarding this clone: Antigen unknown.

The receptor's source is a woman between 35 and 50 years old with type 1 diabetes. Material: naive CD4+ T cells from blood.

CDR3 coding DNA: TGTGCCAGTGCCCCCCTGGTGGGGAGAAATCAGCCCCAGCATTTT. Its protein product is CASAPLVGRNQPQHF. The gene calls are TRBV19 and TRBJ1-5; the D is unclear. Looked up from germline, CDR1 is LNHDA and CDR2 is SQIVND (reference sequence). Between the trimmed V and J ends, which lost 8 bases and 4 bases, there was a span of 18 bases. CDR3 size: 15 residues.